The 2 T cell receptor beta chains below come from one sample, sequenced in a study of blood T cell repertoires in COVID-19. The data were produced by immunoSEQ multiplex PCR, yet TCRdb's version contains in-frame clones alone and is incomplete. Among under 150,000 clones listed, roughly 80% were seen once. The sequenced material came from peripheral blood. The receptors were gathered from a woman aged 40 to 55 with acute or convalescent COVID-19.

The chain is built from TRBV27 and TRBJ2-7; D may be TRBD2 (5 bases). The V end was cut by 3 bases, the J end by 7 bases, with 7 bases between. Germline lookup yields CDR1 MNHEY and CDR2 SMNVEV (reference sequence). This CDR3 has 11 amino acids. The CDR3 sequence: CASSLGGEQYF. The CDR3 DNA sequence: TGTGCCAGCAGTTTGGGCGGGGAGCAGTACTTC.

This clone has a handful of counts. The V call is TRBV19, the J call TRBJ1-1; maybe TRBD1 (6 bases). Germline loops: CDR1 LNHDA, CDR2 SQIVND (reference sequence). The CDR3 contains 14 residues. V dropped 10 bases and J dropped 5 bases, with 20 bases sitting between them. The CDR3, as DNA: TGTGCCACGTCCGGGACAAAGGAAAGGACTGAAGCTTTCTTT. It yields the protein CATSGTKERTEAFF.